Below, 23 T cell receptor beta chains from the same sample are listed, as sequenced in a study of OX40 agonist ivuxolimab in advanced cancers. Generated by immunoSEQ multiplex PCR, the TCRdb table keeps only in-frame clones and is missing some. The sample lists approximately 86,000 clones; 70% to 90% were seen once. Sequenced material: CD4+ or CD8+ T cells sorted from blood, taken in a trial of the OX40 agonist ivuxolimab. The receptors here all came from an adult with an advanced solid tumor such as melanoma, head and neck, liver or kidney cancer.

The CDR3 sequence is CASSSTGLAVTYEQYF. CDR3 coding DNA: TGCGCCAGCAGCTCGACGGGACTAGCGGTAACCTACGAGCAGTACTTC. The V call is TRBV5-1, the J call TRBJ2-5; 11 positions match TRBD2. The J call is doubtful: the DNA matches TRBJ2-7 better. Germline-derived CDR1 and CDR2 are SGHRS and YFSETQ. CDR3 length: 16 amino acids.

This chain links TRBV7-2 with TRBJ1-1, with D hard to call. There are 13 residues in the CDR3. The ends were cut back, 6 bases at V and 5 bases at J, with 13 bases in the middle. The germline gives CDR1 SGHTA, CDR2 FQGNSA. The CDR3 DNA follows: TGTGCCAGCAGGCAGGCCTCCGGGACTGAAGCTTTCTTT. It is translated as CASRQASGTEAFF.

This clone was observed once. The chain links TRBV2 to TRBJ2-3, with 11 bases aligning to TRBD2. Germline trimming cut 6 bases from V and 2 bases from J; bases unmatched to any gene: 7. Germline CDR1 reads SNHLY; CDR2 reads FYNNEI. The CDR3 extends over 16 amino acids. This chain's CDR3 is CASRPGLAAYTDTQYF. In nucleotides, the CDR3 is TGTGCCAGCAGACCGGGACTAGCGGCCTACACAGATACGCAGTATTTT. Together with reference TRBV2 and TRBJ2-3, the CDR3 gives the full variable domain: EPEVTQTPSHQVTQMGQEVILRCVPISNHLYFYWYRQILGQKVEFLVSFYNNEISEKSEIFDDQFSVERPDGSNFTLKIRSTKLEDSAMYFCASRPGLAAYTDTQYFGPGTRLTVL.

The chain couples TRBV30 to TRBJ1-1, with D hard to call. The CDR3 totals 12 residues. CDR1 and CDR2 from the germline V gene are GTSNPN and SVGIG (reference sequence). Deletions cut 1 base from V and 4 bases from J, with 7 bases between. The CDR3 spells CAWSGYFTEAFF. CDR3 in DNA: TGTGCCTGGAGTGGATATTTCACTGAAGCTTTCTTT.

The gene calls are TRBV13 and TRBJ1-2; 9 bases fit TRBD1. With V trimmed by 5 bases and J by 7 bases, 8 bases remained unmatched. The CDR3 totals 14 residues. Germline CDR1 and CDR2: PRHDT and FYEKMQ (reference sequence). The DNA of the CDR3 is TGTGCCAGCAGCCCGGACAGGGGCATCTCTGGCTACACCTTC. Translated, it gives CASSPDRGISGYTF.

The rearrangement uses TRBV6-5 and TRBJ2-3, with 10 bases matching TRBD1. Looked up from germline, CDR1 is MNHEY and CDR2 is SVGAGI. The CDR3 runs 15 residues. The V and J ends lost 6 bases and 3 bases, in that order; junction bases with no gene match: 6. The CDR3 bases are TGTGCCAGCAGGGCCGGGACAGGGGCAACAGATACGCAGTATTTT. Translated: CASRAGTGATDTQYF.

The chain recombines TRBV10-3 with TRBJ1-4; D call uncertain. Between the trimmed V and J ends, which lost 2 bases and 8 bases, there was a span of 18 bases. Per the germline V gene, CDR1 is ENHRY and CDR2 is SYGVKD. The CDR3 is made up of 16 amino acids. CDR3 sequence reads: CAISEPSAPGGEKLFF. As DNA, the CDR3 is TGTGCCATCAGTGAGCCTAGTGCACCCGGAGGAGAAAAACTGTTTTTT.

This clone was seen only a few times. V gene TRBV2 combines with J gene TRBJ2-7; a weak D match, TRBD1 (6 bases). The V gene lost 8 bases and the J gene lost 3 bases, with 20 bases spanning the gap. Germline V gene data show CDR1 as SNHLY and CDR2 as FYNNEI. The CDR3 length is 15 residues. Here the CDR3 reads CASSLNPAGVYEQYF. The DNA for the CDR3 is TGTGCCAGCTCCCTGAACCCGGCAGGGGTCTACGAGCAGTACTTC.

V and J are TRBV7-9 and TRBJ1-2; D perhaps matches TRBD1 (5 bases). The V gene lost 0 bases and the J gene lost 5 bases, with 7 bases spanning the gap. CDR1 is SEHNR, CDR2 FQNEAQ, per germline (reference sequence). The length of the CDR3 is 13 residues. The CDR3 sequence: CASSLAGGYGYTF. As DNA, the CDR3 is TGTGCCAGCAGCTTAGCGGGGGGGTATGGCTACACCTTC.

The CDR3 protein is CAWSRDPEAFF. The CDR3 DNA sequence: TGTGCCTGGAGTCGGGACCCTGAAGCTTTCTTT. This chain links TRBV30 with TRBJ1-1, with a tentative D call TRBD1 (5 bases). CDR1 GTSNPN and CDR2 SVGIG come from the germline V gene (reference sequence). Trimming took off 2 bases at V and 6 bases at J, with 7 bases between the two ends. This CDR3 is built from 11 residues.

The chain recombines TRBV29-1 with TRBJ2-3, with 8 bases matching TRBD2. This CDR3 region has 15 residues. CDR1 SQVTM and CDR2 ANQGSEA come from the germline V gene. With V trimmed by 4 bases and J by 4 bases, 10 bases remained unmatched. CDR3 loop: CSVVSGGVGSDTQYF. For the CDR3, the DNA is TGCAGCGTTGTAAGCGGGGGCGTTGGGTCAGATACGCAGTATTTT.

V and J are TRBV28 and TRBJ2-7; TRBD1 aligns across 11 bases. The CDR3 runs 15 residues. Germline V gene lookup returns CDR1 MDHEN and CDR2 SYDVKM. V trimming: 6 bases; J trimming: 3 bases; junction bases outside the gene matches: 7. The CDR3: CASSLGQGGVYEQYF. The CDR3, as DNA: TGTGCCAGCAGCCTGGGACAGGGGGGTGTCTACGAGCAGTACTTC.

V is TRBV27 and J is TRBJ1-4; D not certain. This CDR3 has 14 residues. The germline V gene encodes CDR1 MNHEY and CDR2 SMNVEV (reference sequence). With 2 bases removed from V and 0 bases from J, the gap between germline ends came to 4 bases. The CDR3: CASSLRATNEKLFF. The CDR3 DNA follows: TGTGCCAGCAGTTTACGTGCAACTAATGAAAAACTGTTTTTT. The full variable domain, with the rest looked up from reference TRBV27 and TRBJ1-4, is EAQVTQNPRYLITVTGKKLTVTCSQNMNHEYMSWYRQDPGLGLRQIYYSMNVEVTDKGDVPEGYKVSRKEKRNFPLILESPSPNQTSLYFCASSLRATNEKLFFGSGTQLSVL.

This clone was counted a single time. This chain connects TRBV7-3 to TRBJ2-1; 9 bases agree with TRBD2. Per the germline V gene, CDR1 is SGHTA and CDR2 is FQGTGA. J gave up 0 bases and V 5 bases, and 8 bases lay outside the gene matches. There are 17 residues in the CDR3. The CDR3 DNA reads as TGTGCCAGCAGCCCGACTAGCGGACGGAGCTCCTACAATGAGCAGTTCTTC. Encoded protein: CASSPTSGRSSYNEQFF.

This sequence joins TRBV7-9 and TRBJ1-1, with D possibly matching TRBD1 (6 bases). Trimming took off 6 bases at V and 5 bases at J, with 16 bases between the two ends. Germline V gene sequence: CDR1 SEHNR, CDR2 FQNEAQ (reference sequence). The CDR3 is 14 amino acids. Here the CDR3 DNA reads TGTGCCAGCAGTCCCCAGGGGAGAGGTACTGAAGCTTTCTTT. Protein: CASSPQGRGTEAFF.

This clone was picked up one time. The V gene is TRBV7-3, the J gene TRBJ2-1, with 10 bases lining up with TRBD2. Germline V CDR1 and CDR2: SGHTA, FQGTGA. The trim removed 2 bases at V and 5 bases at J, leaving 6 bases unmatched. The length of the CDR3 is 16 residues. CDR3 coding DNA: TGTGCCAGCAGCTTACAGCCGGGACTAGCGAACAATGAGCAGTTCTTC. This codes for CASSLQPGLANNEQFF.

The chain employs TRBV6-5 and TRBJ1-3; 8 bases match TRBD1. Germline CDR1 reads MNHEY; CDR2 reads SVGAGI. This CDR3 has 15 residues. V was pared by 0 bases and J by 4 bases, with 2 bases of the junction left unmatched. CDR3 sequence (DNA): TGTGCCAGCAGTTACTCGGACAGGGCCGGAAACACCATATATTTT. Its translation: CASSYSDRAGNTIYF.

This clone was recorded once. The CDR3 DNA is TGTGCCAGCAGCTCGGGGACCTCCTACAATGAGCAGTTCTTC. It specifies CASSSGTSYNEQFF. The gene calls are TRBV11-2 and TRBJ2-1; D is possibly TRBD1 or TRBD2 (5 bases each). This CDR3 region has 14 residues. Germline lookup yields CDR1 SGHAT and CDR2 FQNNGV. V was shortened by 4 bases and J by 0 bases, with 7 bases between the two germline ends.

The chain combines TRBV6-5 with TRBJ2-3; D ambiguous. CDR3 length equals 14 residues. Looked up from germline, CDR1 is MNHEY and CDR2 is SVGAGI. V gave up 2 bases and J gave up 1 base, with 7 bases separating them. The CDR3: CASSYDWGTDTQYF. CDR3 bases: TGTGCCAGCAGTTACGATTGGGGCACAGATACGCAGTATTTT.

The chain employs TRBV30 and TRBJ2-1; TRBD2 aligns across 9 bases. CDR3 length: 15 residues. V was clipped by 4 bases and J by 4 bases; unmatched bases: 8. The germline gives CDR1 GTSNPN, CDR2 SVGIG (reference sequence). DNA for the CDR3: TGTGCCTGGAACTCTGGACTAGCGACGTACAATGAGCAGTTCTTC. It specifies CAWNSGLATYNEQFF.

This sequence joins TRBV6-1 and TRBJ1-6; no clear D. The CDR3 length is 17 residues. The V and J ends lost 3 bases and 0 bases respectively, with 12 bases between them. Per germline, CDR1 MNHNS and CDR2 SASEGT. The CDR3 loop is CASSDPNLSSYNSPLHF. The CDR3 DNA follows: TGTGCCAGCAGTGACCCTAACCTGAGCTCCTATAATTCACCCCTCCACTTT.

The chain uses TRBV11-3 and TRBJ2-1; TRBD2 matches at 8 bases. The ends lost 3 bases at V and 4 bases at J; junction bases unmatched: 5. This CDR3 is built from 15 residues. Per the germline V gene, CDR1 is SGHNT and CDR2 is YENEEA. CDR3 nucleotides: TGTGCCAGCAGCTTGCATAGCGGGACATACAATGAGCAGTTCTTC. Translation: CASSLHSGTYNEQFF.

The gene calls are TRBV5-1 and TRBJ1-2; D gene ambiguous. Trimming cost V 0 bases and J 6 bases, with 12 bases left between them. CDR1 is SGHRS, CDR2 YFSETQ, per germline. The CDR3 has 14 amino acids. In nucleotides, the CDR3 is TGCGCCAGCAGCTTGGATCGGGGATTTGATGGCTACACCTTC. This sequence encodes CASSLDRGFDGYTF.